The entry below gives a single T cell receptor (beta chain) sequence along with its context. This sample includes further DNA sequences coding for the same CDR3. Profiled with immunoSEQ multiplex PCR; TCRdb holds only in-frame clones, not every one. Among 10,000 or so clones listed, approximately 72% were seen once. This sample was taken from a study of PD-1 blockade in classical Hodgkin lymphoma. Germline lookup yields CDR1 LGHNA and CDR2 YNFKEQ. The CDR3 runs to 14 residues. V gave up 0 bases and J gave up 1 base, with 7 bases separating them. Described time point: cycle 4 day 1 (C4D1), after 5 to 7 weeks of nivolumab. No patient escaped relapse after autologous stem cell transplantation, and brentuximab vedotin exposure varied. Thawed PBMCs yielded CD4+ T cells through magnetic negative selection.

Sequencing used CD4+ T cells from blood, obtained before the fourth cycle of nivolumab. This clonotype was sampled from a human donor with classical Hodgkin lymphoma. This chain joins TRBV4-2 and TRBJ2-7, with D uncertain. This CDR3 reads CASSQERRSYEQYF. CDR3 coding DNA: TGTGCCAGCAGCCAAGAGCGTCGTTCCTACGAGCAGTACTTC.